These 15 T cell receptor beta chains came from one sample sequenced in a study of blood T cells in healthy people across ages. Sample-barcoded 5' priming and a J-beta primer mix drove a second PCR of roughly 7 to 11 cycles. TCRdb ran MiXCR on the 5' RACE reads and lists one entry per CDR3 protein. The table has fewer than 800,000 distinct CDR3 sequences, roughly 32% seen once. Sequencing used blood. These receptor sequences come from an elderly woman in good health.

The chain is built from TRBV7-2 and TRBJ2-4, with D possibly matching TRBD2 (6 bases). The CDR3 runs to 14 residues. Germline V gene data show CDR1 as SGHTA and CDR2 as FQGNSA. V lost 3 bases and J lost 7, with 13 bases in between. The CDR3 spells CASSFPNGGNIQYF. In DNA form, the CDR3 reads TGTGCCAGCAGCTTTCCGAACGGAGGGAACATTCAGTACTTC.

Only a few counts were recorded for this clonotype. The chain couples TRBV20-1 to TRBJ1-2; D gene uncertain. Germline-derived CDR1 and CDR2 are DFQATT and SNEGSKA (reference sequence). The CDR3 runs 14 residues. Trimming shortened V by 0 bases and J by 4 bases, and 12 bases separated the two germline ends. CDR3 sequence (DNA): TGCAGTGCTAGAGATCGTGTCGAAGTCTATGGCTACACCTTC. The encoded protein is CSARDRVEVYGYTF.

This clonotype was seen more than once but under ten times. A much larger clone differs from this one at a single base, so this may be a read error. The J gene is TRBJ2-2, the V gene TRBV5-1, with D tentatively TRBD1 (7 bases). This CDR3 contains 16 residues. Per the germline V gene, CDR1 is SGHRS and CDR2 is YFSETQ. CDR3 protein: CASSPQGGRNTGERFF. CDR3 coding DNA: TGCGCCAGCAGCCCGCAGGGGGGCCGGAACACCGGGGAGCGGTTTTTT.

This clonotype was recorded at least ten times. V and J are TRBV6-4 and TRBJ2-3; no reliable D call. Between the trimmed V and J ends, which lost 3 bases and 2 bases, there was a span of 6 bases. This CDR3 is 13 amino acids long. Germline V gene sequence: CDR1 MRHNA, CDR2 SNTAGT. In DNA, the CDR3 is TGTGCCAGCAGTGATAAATACACAGATACGCAGTATTTT. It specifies CASSDKYTDTQYF.

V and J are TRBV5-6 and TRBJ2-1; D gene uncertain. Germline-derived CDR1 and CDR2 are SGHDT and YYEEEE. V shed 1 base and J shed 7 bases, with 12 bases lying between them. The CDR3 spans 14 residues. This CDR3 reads CASSLFGSGNEQFF. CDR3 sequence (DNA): TGTGCCAGCAGCTTGTTCGGCAGTGGTAATGAGCAGTTCTTC.

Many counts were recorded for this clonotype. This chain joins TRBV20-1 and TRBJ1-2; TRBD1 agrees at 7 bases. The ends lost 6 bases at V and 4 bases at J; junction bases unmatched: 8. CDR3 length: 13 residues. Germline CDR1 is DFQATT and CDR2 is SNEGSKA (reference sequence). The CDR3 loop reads CSAEGQAVYGYTF. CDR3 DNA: TGCAGTGCAGAAGGACAGGCCGTCTATGGCTACACCTTC.

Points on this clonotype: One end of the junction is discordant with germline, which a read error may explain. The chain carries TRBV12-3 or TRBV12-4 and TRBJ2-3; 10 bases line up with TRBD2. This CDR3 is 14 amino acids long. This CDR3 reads CASSLLAGEDAQYF. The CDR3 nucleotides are TGTGCCAGCAGTTTACTAGCGGGGGAAGATGCGCAGTATTTT.

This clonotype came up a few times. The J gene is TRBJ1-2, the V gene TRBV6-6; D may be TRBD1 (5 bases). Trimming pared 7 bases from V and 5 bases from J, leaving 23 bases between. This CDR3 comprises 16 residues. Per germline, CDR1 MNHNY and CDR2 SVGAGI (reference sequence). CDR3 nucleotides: TGTGCCAGCAATAAACTACAGATGACAGATAATTATGGCTACACCTTC. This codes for CASNKLQMTDNYGYTF.

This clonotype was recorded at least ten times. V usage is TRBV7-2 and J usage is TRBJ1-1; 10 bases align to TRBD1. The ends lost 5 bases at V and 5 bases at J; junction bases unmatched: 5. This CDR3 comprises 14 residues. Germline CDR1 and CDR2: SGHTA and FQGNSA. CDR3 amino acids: CASSVDRGRTEAFF. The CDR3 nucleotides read TGTGCCAGCAGCGTGGACAGGGGGAGGACTGAAGCTTTCTTT.

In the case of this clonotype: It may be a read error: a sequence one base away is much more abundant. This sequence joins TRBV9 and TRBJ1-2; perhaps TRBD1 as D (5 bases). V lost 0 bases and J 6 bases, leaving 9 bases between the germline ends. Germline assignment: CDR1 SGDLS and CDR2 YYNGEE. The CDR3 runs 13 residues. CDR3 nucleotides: TGTGCCAGCAGCGTAGTCGTAGGGGATGGCTACACCTTC. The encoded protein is CASSVVVGDGYTF. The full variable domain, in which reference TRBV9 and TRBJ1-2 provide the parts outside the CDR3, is DSGVTQTPKHLITATGQRVTLRCSPRSGDLSVYWYQQSLDQGLQFLIQYYNGEERAKGNILERFSAQQFPDLHSELNLSSLELGDSALYFCASSVVVGDGYTFGSGTRLTVV.

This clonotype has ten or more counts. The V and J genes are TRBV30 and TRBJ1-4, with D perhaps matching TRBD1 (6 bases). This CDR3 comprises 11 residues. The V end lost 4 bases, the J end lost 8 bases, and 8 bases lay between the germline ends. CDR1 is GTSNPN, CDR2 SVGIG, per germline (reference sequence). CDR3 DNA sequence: TGTGCCTGGAAGGGGGACGAAAAACTGTTTTTT. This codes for CAWKGDEKLFF.

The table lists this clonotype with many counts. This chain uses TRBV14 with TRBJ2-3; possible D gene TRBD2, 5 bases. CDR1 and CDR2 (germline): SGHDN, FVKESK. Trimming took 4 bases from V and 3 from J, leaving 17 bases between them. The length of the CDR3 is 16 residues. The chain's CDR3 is CASSPRNLGMTDTQYF. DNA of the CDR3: TGTGCCAGCAGCCCCCGAAACCTCGGGATGACAGATACGCAGTATTTT.

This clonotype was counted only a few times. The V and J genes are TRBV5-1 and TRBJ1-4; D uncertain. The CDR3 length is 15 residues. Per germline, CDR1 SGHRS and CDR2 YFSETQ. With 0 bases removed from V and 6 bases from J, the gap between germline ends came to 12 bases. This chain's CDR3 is CASSLVDYSDEKLFF. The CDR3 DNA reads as TGCGCCAGCAGCTTGGTTGACTACTCGGATGAAAAACTGTTTTTT. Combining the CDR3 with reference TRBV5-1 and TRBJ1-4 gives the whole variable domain KAGVTQTPRYLIKTRGQQVTLSCSPISGHRSVSWYQQTPGQGLQFLFEYFSETQRNKGNFPGRFSGRQFSNSRSEMNVSTLELGDSALYLCASSLVDYSDEKLFFGSGTQLSVL.

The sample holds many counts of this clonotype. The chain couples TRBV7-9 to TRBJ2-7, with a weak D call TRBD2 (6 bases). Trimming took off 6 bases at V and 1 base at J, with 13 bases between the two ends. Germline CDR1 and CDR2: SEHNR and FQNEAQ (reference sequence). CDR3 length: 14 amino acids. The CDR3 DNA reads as TGTGCCAGCAGTTTCGCGGGGAGGTCCTACGAGCAGTACTTC. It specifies CASSFAGRSYEQYF.

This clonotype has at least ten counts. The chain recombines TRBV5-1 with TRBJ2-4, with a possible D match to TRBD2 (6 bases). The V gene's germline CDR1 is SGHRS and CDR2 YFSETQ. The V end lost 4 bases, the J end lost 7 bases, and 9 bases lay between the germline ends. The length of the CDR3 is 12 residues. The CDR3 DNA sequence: TGCGCCAGCAGCGGGGGGTCGAACATTCAGTACTTC. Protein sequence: CASSGGSNIQYF. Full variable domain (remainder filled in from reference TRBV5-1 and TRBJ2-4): KAGVTQTPRYLIKTRGQQVTLSCSPISGHRSVSWYQQTPGQGLQFLFEYFSETQRNKGNFPGRFSGRQFSNSRSEMNVSTLELGDSALYLCASSGGSNIQYFGAGTRLSVL.